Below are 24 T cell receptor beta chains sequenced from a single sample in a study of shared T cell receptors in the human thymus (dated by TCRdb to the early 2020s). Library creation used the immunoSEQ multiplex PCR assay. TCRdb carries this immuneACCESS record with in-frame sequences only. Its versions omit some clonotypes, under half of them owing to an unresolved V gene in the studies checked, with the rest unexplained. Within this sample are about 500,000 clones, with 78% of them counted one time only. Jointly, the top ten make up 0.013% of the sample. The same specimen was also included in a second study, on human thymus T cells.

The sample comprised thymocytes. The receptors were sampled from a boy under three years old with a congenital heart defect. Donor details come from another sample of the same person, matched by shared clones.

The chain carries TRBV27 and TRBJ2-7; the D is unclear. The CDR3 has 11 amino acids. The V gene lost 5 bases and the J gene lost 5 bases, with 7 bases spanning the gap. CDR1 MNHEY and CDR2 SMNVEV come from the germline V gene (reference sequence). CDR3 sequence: CASSTGDEQYF. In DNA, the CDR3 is TGTGCCAGCAGTACCGGTGACGAGCAGTACTTC.

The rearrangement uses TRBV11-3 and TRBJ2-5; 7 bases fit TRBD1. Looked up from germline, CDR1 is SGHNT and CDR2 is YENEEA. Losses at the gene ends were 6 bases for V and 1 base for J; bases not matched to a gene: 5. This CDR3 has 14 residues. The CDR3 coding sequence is TGTGCCAGCAGTAACCGGGACAGCCAAGAGACCCAGTACTTC. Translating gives CASSNRDSQETQYF.

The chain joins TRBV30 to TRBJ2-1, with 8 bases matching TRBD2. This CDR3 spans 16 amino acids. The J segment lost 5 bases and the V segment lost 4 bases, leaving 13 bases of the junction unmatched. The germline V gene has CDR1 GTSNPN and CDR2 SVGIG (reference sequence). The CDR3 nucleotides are TGTGCCTGGAAGGGTAGGGCGGGAGGCCTTCACAATGAGCAGTTCTTC. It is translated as CAWKGRAGGLHNEQFF. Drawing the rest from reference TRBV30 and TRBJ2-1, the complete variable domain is SQTIHQWPATLVQPVGSPLSLECTVEGTSNPNLYWYRQAAGRGLQLLFYSVGIGQISSEVPQNLSASRPQDRQFILSSKKLLLSDSGFYLCAWKGRAGGLHNEQFFGPGTRLTVL.

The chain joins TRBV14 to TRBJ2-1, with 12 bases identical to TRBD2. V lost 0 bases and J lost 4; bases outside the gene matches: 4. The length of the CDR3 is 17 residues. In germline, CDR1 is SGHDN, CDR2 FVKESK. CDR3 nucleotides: TGTGCCAGCAGCCAAGAGGAAGGGACTAGCGGGTACAATGAGCAGTTCTTC. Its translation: CASSQEEGTSGYNEQFF.

CDR3 DNA sequence: TGCGCCAGCAGCCCTTCTGGGACTAGCTCCTACGAGCAGTACTTC. Its protein product is CASSPSGTSSYEQYF. The chain joins TRBV5-1 to TRBJ2-7; the match to TRBD2 covers 8 bases. Germline V gene data show CDR1 as SGHRS and CDR2 as YFSETQ. V shed 4 bases, J shed 0 bases, and the junction held 6 bases outside the gene matches. This CDR3 is built from 15 residues. Together with reference TRBV5-1 and TRBJ2-7, the CDR3 gives the full variable domain: KAGVTQTPRYLIKTRGQQVTLSCSPISGHRSVSWYQQTPGQGLQFLFEYFSETQRNKGNFPGRFSGRQFSNSRSEMNVSTLELGDSALYLCASSPSGTSSYEQYFGPGTRLTVT.

The CDR3 region is CASSPGWREWETQYF. DNA for the CDR3: TGTGCCAGCAGCCCGGGGTGGCGGGAGTGGGAGACCCAGTACTTC. The V call is TRBV11-2, the J call TRBJ2-5; 7 nucleotides align to TRBD2. Germline V gene lookup returns CDR1 SGHAT and CDR2 FQNNGV. Germline trimming cut 5 bases from V and 5 bases from J; bases unmatched to any gene: 11. The CDR3 has 15 residues.

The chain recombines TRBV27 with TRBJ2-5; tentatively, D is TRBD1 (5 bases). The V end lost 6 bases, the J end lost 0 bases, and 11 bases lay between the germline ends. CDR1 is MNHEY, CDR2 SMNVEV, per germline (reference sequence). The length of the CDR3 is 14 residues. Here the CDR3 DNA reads TGTGCCAGCAGCTTGACAGCTTACCAAGAGACCCAGTACTTC. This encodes CASSLTAYQETQYF.

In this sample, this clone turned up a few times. The CDR3 protein is CASSPSRGYSYNEQFF. CDR3 sequence (DNA): TGTGCCAGCAGCCCTTCCCGAGGGTACTCCTACAATGAGCAGTTCTTC. The chain links TRBV13 to TRBJ2-1, with D perhaps TRBD2 (5 bases). CDR3 length: 16 residues. Trimming shortened V by 5 bases and J by 0 bases, and 14 bases separated the two germline ends. Germline assignment: CDR1 PRHDT and CDR2 FYEKMQ (reference sequence).

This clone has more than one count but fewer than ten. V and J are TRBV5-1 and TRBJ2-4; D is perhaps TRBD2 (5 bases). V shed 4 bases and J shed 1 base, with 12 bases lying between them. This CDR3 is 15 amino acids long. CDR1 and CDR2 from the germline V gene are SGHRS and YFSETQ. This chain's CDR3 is CASSPSPGAKNIQYF. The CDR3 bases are TGCGCCAGCAGCCCCTCCCCGGGGGCCAAAAACATTCAGTACTTC.

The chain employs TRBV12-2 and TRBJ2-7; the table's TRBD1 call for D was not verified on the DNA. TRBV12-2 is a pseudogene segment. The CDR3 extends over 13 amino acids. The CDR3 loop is CASRSQQGYEQYF. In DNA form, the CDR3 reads TGTGCAAGTCGCTCACAACAGGGCTACGAGCAGTACTTC.

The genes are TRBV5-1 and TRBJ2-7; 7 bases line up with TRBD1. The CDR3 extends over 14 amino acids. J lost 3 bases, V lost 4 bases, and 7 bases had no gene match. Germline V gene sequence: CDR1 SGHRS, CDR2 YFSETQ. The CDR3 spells CASSLRDRFYEQYF. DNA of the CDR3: TGCGCCAGCAGCCTCAGGGACAGATTCTACGAGCAGTACTTC.

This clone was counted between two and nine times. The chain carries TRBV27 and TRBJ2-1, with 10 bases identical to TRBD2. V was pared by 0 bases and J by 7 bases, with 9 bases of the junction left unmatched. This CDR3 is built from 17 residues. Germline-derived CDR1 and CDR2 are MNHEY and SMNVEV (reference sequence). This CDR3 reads CASSLSRAGGLVNEQFF. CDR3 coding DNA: TGTGCCAGCAGTTTATCGAGAGCGGGAGGGTTAGTAAATGAGCAGTTCTTC.

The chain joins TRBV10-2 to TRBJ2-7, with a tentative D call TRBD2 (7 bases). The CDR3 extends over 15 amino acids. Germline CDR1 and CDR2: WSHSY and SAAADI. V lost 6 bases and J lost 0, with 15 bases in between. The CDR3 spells CASRGASGYSYEQYF. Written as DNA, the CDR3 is TGCGCCAGCAGGGGGGCTAGCGGATACTCCTACGAGCAGTACTTC.

The CDR3 spells CASSQDHEAGDCNEQFF. The CDR3 DNA reads as TGCGCCAGCAGCCAAGATCACGAAGCGGGAGATTGTAATGAGCAGTTCTTC. The rearrangement links TRBV4-1 to TRBJ2-1, with 8 bases aligning to TRBD2. Trimming at V came to 0 bases and at J to 7 bases, leaving 11 bases not matched to a gene. CDR1 is MGHRA, CDR2 YSYEKL, per germline. CDR3 length: 17 residues.

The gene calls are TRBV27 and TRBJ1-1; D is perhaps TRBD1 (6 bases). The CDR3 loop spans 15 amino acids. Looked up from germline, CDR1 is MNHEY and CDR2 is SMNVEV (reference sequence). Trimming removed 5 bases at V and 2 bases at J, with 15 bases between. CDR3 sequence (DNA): TGTGCCAGCAGTCCTTGGACAGAGATAAACACTGAAGCTTTCTTT. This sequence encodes CASSPWTEINTEAFF.

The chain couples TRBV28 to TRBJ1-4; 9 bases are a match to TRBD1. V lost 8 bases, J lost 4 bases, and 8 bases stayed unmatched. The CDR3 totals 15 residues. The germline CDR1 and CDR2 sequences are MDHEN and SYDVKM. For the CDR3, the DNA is TGTGCCAGCTCAACCGGGGGACAGGGTAATGAAAAACTGTTTTTT. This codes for CASSTGGQGNEKLFF.

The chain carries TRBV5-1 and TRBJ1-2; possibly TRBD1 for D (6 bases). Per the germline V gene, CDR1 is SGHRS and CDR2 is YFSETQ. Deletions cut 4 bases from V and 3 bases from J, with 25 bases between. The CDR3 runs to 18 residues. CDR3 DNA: TGCGCCAGCAGCCCGGACGAACAGGGTTACCAGGAGGACTATGGCTACACCTTC. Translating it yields CASSPDEQGYQEDYGYTF.

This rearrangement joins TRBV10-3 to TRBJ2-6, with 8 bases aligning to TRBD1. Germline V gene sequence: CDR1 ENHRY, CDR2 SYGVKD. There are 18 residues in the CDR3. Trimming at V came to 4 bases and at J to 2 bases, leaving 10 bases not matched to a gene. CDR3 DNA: TGTGCCATCAGTGTTTCCCCAGGGGGCGCGGCTGGGGCCAACGTCCTGACTTTC. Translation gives CAISVSPGGAAGANVLTF.

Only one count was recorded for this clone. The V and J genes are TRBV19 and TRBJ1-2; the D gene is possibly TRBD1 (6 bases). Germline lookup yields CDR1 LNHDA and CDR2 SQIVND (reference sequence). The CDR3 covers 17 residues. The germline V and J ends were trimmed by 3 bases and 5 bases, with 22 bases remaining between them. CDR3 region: CASSIPRGSPPRYGYTF. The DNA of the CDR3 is TGTGCCAGTAGTATTCCCAGGGGAAGTCCTCCGAGATATGGCTACACCTTC.

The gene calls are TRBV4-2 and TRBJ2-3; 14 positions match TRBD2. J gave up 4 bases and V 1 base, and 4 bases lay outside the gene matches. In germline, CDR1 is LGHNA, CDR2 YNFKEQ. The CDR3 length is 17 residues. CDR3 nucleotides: TGTGCCAGCAGCCAAGGGACTAGCGGGAGGATAGCAGATACGCAGTATTTT. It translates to CASSQGTSGRIADTQYF.

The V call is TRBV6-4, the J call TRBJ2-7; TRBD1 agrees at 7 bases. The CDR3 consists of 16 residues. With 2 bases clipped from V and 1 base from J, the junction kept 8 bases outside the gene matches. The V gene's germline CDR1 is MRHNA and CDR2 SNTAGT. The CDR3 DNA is TGTGCCAGCAGTGACCCCGGGACAGCGATATCCTACGAGCAGTACTTC. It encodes CASSDPGTAISYEQYF.

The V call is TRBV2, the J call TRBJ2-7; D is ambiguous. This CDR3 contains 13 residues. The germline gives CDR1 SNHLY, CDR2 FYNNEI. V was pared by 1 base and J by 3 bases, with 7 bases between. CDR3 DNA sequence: TGTGCCAGCAGTGAAGGCCAGTTCTACGAGCAGTACTTC. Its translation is CASSEGQFYEQYF.

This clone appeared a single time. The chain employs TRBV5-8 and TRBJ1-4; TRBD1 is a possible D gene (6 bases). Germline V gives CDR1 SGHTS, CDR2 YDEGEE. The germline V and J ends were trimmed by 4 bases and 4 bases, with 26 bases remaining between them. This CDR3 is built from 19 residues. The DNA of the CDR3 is TGTGCCAGCAGCCCACCGGTGTCGGGCAGGGGTGTAGATAATGAAAAACTGTTTTTT. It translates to CASSPPVSGRGVDNEKLFF.

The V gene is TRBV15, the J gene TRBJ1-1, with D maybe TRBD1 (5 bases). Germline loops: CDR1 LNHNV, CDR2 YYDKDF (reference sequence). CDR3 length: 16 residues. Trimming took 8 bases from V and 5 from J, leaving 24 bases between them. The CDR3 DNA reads TGTGCCACCTCCCGAGGTGGTTCGGGGGTAGGAACTGAAGCTTTCTTT. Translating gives CATSRGGSGVGTEAFF.